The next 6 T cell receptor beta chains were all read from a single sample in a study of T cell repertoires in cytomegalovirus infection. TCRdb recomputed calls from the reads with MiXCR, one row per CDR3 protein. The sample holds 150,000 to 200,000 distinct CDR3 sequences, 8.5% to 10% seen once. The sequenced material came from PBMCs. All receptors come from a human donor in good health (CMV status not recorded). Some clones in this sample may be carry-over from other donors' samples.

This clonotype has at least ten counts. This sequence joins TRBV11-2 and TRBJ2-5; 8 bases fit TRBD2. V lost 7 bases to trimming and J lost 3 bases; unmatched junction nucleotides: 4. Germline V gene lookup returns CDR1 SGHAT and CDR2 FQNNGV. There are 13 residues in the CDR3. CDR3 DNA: TGTGCCAGCAACCCAGCGGGAGAAGAGACCCAGTACTTC. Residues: CASNPAGEETQYF.

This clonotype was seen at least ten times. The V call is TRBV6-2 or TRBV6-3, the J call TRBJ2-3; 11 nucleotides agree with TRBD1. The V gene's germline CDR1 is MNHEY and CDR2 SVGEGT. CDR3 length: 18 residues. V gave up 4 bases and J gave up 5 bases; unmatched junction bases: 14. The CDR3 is CASSSPMSRTGGGDTQYF. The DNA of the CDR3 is TGTGCCAGCAGTTCCCCTATGTCGAGGACAGGGGGCGGAGATACGCAGTATTTT.

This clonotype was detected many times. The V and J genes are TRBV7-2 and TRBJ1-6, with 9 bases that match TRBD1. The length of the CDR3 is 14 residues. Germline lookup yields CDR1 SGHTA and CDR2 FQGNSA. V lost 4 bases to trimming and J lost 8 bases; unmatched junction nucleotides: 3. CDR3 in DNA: TGTGCCAGCAGCTGGGGACAGGGAGATTCACCCCTCCACTTT. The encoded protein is CASSWGQGDSPLHF.

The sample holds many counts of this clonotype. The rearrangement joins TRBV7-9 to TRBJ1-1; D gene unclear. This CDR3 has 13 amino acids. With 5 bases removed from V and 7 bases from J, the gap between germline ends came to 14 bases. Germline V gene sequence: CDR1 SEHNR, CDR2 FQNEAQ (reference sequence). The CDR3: CASSPSLTGEAFF. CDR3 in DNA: TGTGCCAGCAGCCCCAGTCTTACCGGTGAAGCTTTCTTT.

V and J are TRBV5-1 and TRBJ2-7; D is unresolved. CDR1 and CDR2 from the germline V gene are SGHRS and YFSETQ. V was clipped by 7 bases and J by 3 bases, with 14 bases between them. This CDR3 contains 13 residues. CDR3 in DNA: TGCGCCAGCTCGACCGGCACCTACTACGAGCAGTACTTC. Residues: CASSTGTYYEQYF. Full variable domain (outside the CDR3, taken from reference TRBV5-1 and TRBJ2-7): KAGVTQTPRYLIKTRGQQVTLSCSPISGHRSVSWYQQTPGQGLQFLFEYFSETQRNKGNFPGRFSGRQFSNSRSEMNVSTLELGDSALYLCASSTGTYYEQYFGPGTRLTVT.

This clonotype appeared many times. The chain's CDR3 is CASSPRQTSNYGYTF. CDR3 DNA: TGTGCCAGCAGCCCCAGACAGACATCTAACTATGGCTACACCTTC. The chain has TRBV7-2 and TRBJ1-2, with D possibly TRBD1 on 5 matching bases. V was clipped by 5 bases and J by 0 bases, with 13 bases between them. Germline V gives CDR1 SGHTA, CDR2 FQGNSA. CDR3 length: 15 residues.